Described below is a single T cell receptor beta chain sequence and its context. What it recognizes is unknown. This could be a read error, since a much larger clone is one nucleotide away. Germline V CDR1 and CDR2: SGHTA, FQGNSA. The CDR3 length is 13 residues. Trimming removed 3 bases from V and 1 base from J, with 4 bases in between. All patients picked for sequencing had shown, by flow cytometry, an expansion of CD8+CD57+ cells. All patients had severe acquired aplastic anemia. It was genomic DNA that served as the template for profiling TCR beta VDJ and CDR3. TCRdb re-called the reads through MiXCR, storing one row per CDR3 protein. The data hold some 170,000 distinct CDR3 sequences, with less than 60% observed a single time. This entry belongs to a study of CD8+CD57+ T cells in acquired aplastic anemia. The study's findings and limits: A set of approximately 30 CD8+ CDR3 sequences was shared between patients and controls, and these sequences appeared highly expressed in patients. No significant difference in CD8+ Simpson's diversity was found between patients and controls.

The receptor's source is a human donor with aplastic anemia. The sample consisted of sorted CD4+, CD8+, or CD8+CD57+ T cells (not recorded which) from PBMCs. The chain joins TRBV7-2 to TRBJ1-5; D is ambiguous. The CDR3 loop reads CASSFGSNQPQHF. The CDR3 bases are TGTGCCAGCAGCTTCGGCAGCAATCAGCCCCAGCATTTT.